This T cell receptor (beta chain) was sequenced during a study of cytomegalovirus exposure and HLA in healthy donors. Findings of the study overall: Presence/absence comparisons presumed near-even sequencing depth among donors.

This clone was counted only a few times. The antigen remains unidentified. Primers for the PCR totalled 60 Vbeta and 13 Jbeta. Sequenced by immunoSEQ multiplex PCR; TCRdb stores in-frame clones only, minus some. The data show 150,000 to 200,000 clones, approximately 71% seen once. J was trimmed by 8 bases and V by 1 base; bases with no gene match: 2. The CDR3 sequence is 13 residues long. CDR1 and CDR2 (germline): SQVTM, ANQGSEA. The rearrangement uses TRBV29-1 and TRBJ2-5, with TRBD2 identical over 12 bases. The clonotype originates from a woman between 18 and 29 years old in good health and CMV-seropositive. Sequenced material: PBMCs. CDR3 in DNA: TGCAGCGTTGAAGGACTAGCGGGAGCCACCCAGTACTTC. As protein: CSVEGLAGATQYF.